This TCR beta chain is from a study of tumor-infiltrating lymphocytes in oesophageal squamous cell carcinoma. As regards this clonotype: The conserved phenylalanine or tryptophan is not found at the CDR3 terminus, so this likely reflects a read error. No DNA is shown, since the ends of the CDR3 on it are uncertain; the CDR3 is the one TCRdb lists.

The CDR3 adds up to 15 amino acids, both ends counted. Germline V gives CDR1 MNHEY, CDR2 SMNVEV (reference sequence). TCRdb ran MiXCR on the PCR reads and lists one entry per CDR3 protein. The sample includes roughly 20,000 distinct CDR3 sequences, 40% to 55% of them seen just once. The receptor was derived from a female donor with esophageal squamous cell carcinoma. Sequenced sample: normal esophageal tissue next to the tumor. The gene calls are TRBV27 and TRBJ2-7; the table assigns TRBD1, which was not confirmed against the DNA. The CDR3 reads CARGTGSRYGYTVGS.